A single sample is the source of the 16 T cell receptor beta chains below, sequenced in a study of cytomegalovirus exposure and HLA in healthy donors (dated by TCRdb to about 2017). Receptors were amplified or captured by the immunoSEQ multiplex PCR assay. This is the immuneACCESS table as TCRdb keeps it, with only in-frame sequences that have V and J called. A part of the clones is gone; compared with another copy, unresolved V genes explain less than half, and the rest is unexplained. The table for this sample lists some 61,000 clones; approximately 96% of them were counted only once. The ten top clones hold about 1.5% of the sample. Sequencing was performed on PBMCs. These receptor sequences come from a young woman in good health and CMV-seropositive.

CDR3 coding DNA: TGTGCCAGCAGTGGATACAGGGGGCTCTCCTACGAGCAGTACTTC. This gives the protein CASSGYRGLSYEQYF. The gene calls are TRBV6-1 and TRBJ2-7, with 9 positions matching TRBD1. The CDR3 runs 15 residues. Trimming removed 4 bases from V and 0 bases from J; junction bases left unmatched: 4. In germline, CDR1 is MNHNS, CDR2 SASEGT.

The chain has TRBV11-3 and TRBJ2-2; TRBD2 aligns across 7 bases. This CDR3 is 13 amino acids long. The germline V gene encodes CDR1 SGHNT and CDR2 YENEEA. Trimming took 4 bases from V and 6 from J; bases not matched to a gene: 2. CDR3 nucleotides: TGTGCCAGCAGCTGCGGGGGAGCCGGGGAGCTGTTTTTT. Encoded protein: CASSCGGAGELFF.

The chain carries TRBV4-1 and TRBJ2-2; possibly TRBD2 for D (6 bases). V lost 4 bases and J lost 1, with 10 bases in between. Germline CDR1 and CDR2: MGHRA and YSYEKL. CDR3 length: 15 residues. The CDR3 DNA is TGCGCCAGCAGCCTCAATAGCGGGAACACCGGGGAGCTGTTTTTT. Protein: CASSLNSGNTGELFF.

This chain uses TRBV29-1 with TRBJ1-3; D not resolved. V was trimmed by 0 bases and J by 8 bases, leaving 8 bases between them. The CDR3 is 12 amino acids. Germline V gene sequence: CDR1 SQVTM, CDR2 ANQGSEA. For the CDR3, the DNA is TGCAGCGTTGAAGATAACCCGGACACCATATATTTT. Translation gives CSVEDNPDTIYF. The variable domain in full, with the rest retrieved from reference TRBV29-1 and TRBJ1-3, is SAVISQKPSRDICQRGTSLTIQCQVDSQVTMMFWYRQQPGQSLTLIATANQGSEATYESGFVIDKFPISRPNLTFSTLTVSNMSPEDSSIYLCSVEDNPDTIYFGEGSWLTVV.

V is TRBV30 and J is TRBJ2-1; TRBD1 matches 11 bases. CDR3 length equals 14 residues. The germline V gene has CDR1 GTSNPN and CDR2 SVGIG (reference sequence). The trim removed 2 bases at V and 12 bases at J, leaving 9 bases unmatched. As DNA, the CDR3 is TGTGCCTGGAGTCTGGACAGGGGGCCTAGATGGCAGTTCTTC. This sequence encodes CAWSLDRGPRWQFF. Variable domain in full (rest from reference TRBV30 and TRBJ2-1): SQTIHQWPATLVQPVGSPLSLECTVEGTSNPNLYWYRQAAGRGLQLLFYSVGIGQISSEVPQNLSASRPQDRQFILSSKKLLLSDSGFYLCAWSLDRGPRWQFFGPGTRLTVL.

The J gene is TRBJ2-7, the V gene TRBV11-3, with 7 nucleotides matching TRBD1. J gave up 6 bases and V 5 bases, and 4 bases lay outside the gene matches. Per germline, CDR1 SGHNT and CDR2 YENEEA. This CDR3 is built from 12 residues. CDR3 residues: CASSAGTAEQYF. The CDR3 DNA sequence: TGTGCCAGCAGCGCCGGGACAGCCGAGCAGTACTTC.

The CDR3 DNA is TGTGCCAGCAGCCCAACAGGGGCCGGCGCCGGGGAGCTGTTTTTT. Protein sequence: CASSPTGAGAGELFF. This chain uses TRBV9 with TRBJ2-2, with 7 bases aligning to TRBD1. This CDR3 spans 15 amino acids. Per germline, CDR1 SGDLS and CDR2 YYNGEE. Trimming at V came to 4 bases and at J to 6 bases, leaving 9 bases not matched to a gene.

This chain connects TRBV2 to TRBJ2-1; a possible D gene is TRBD1 (5 bases). The CDR3 sequence is 14 residues long. The ends were cut back, 7 bases at V and 5 bases at J, with 15 bases in the middle. Germline V gene lookup returns CDR1 SNHLY and CDR2 FYNNEI. Here the CDR3 DNA reads TGTGCCAGCACGCCCCCGACAGTGAACAATGAGCAGTTCTTC. Amino acids: CASTPPTVNNEQFF.

The chain recombines TRBV19 with TRBJ1-5, with 7 nucleotides matching TRBD1. Losses at the gene ends were 7 bases for V and 0 bases for J; bases not matched to a gene: 18. The CDR3 sequence is 19 residues long. In germline, CDR1 is LNHDA, CDR2 SQIVND (reference sequence). CDR3 region: CASTEQGFIEISSNQPQHF. Here the CDR3 DNA reads TGTGCCAGTACGGAACAGGGGTTTATAGAGATATCTAGCAATCAGCCCCAGCATTTT. Looking up the rest from reference TRBV19 and TRBJ1-5 gives the full variable domain: DGGITQSPKYLFRKEGQNVTLSCEQNLNHDAMYWYRQDPGQGLRLIYYSQIVNDFQKGDIAEGYSVSREKKESFPLTVTSAQKNPTAFYLCASTEQGFIEISSNQPQHFGDGTRLSIL.

The rearrangement joins TRBV27 to TRBJ2-7; D possibly corresponds to TRBD1 (6 bases). The V end lost 7 bases, the J end lost 3 bases, and 16 bases lay between the germline ends. The CDR3 has 14 residues. Germline CDR1 is MNHEY and CDR2 is SMNVEV (reference sequence). The CDR3 region has the DNA TGTGCCAGCACCTCGGCCAGGGGCAACTACGAGCAGTACTTC. It translates to CASTSARGNYEQYF.

The chain employs TRBV6-5 and TRBJ2-1; D may be TRBD2 (6 bases). CDR3 length: 14 amino acids. Deletions cut 5 bases from V and 3 bases from J, with 11 bases between. Per the germline V gene, CDR1 is MNHEY and CDR2 is SVGAGI. The CDR3 loop reads CASSRDSRYNEQFF. The DNA of the CDR3 is TGTGCCAGCAGTCGGGACTCACGCTACAATGAGCAGTTCTTC.

V and J are TRBV28 and TRBJ2-3; 7 bases are shared with TRBD1. Germline V lookup: CDR1 MDHEN, CDR2 SYDVKM. V was pared by 2 bases and J by 5 bases, with 7 bases of the junction left unmatched. The CDR3 loop spans 15 amino acids. As DNA, the CDR3 is TGTGCCAGCAGTTTAGGGGGACAGTCGGGAGATACGCAGTATTTT. Translated: CASSLGGQSGDTQYF.

This chain uses TRBV5-6 with TRBJ1-2, with a possible D match to TRBD1 (5 bases). Germline lookup yields CDR1 SGHDT and CDR2 YYEEEE. The CDR3 is 15 amino acids. V gave up 0 bases and J gave up 8 bases, with 17 bases separating them. CDR3: CASSLEGEQSKGYTF. For the CDR3, the DNA is TGTGCCAGCAGCTTGGAAGGGGAACAGTCAAAAGGCTACACCTTC.

The rearrangement joins TRBV7-9 to TRBJ2-7; 11 nucleotides agree with TRBD2. CDR1 SEHNR and CDR2 FQNEAQ come from the germline V gene (reference sequence). The CDR3 loop spans 15 amino acids. Trimming cost V 4 bases and J 0 bases; bases outside gene matches: 2. CDR3 loop: CASSSTSGASYEQYF. CDR3 DNA: TGTGCCAGCAGCTCGACTAGCGGGGCCTCCTACGAGCAGTACTTC.

The chain uses TRBV5-4 and TRBJ2-5; TRBD1 is a possible D gene (5 bases). Germline CDR1 reads SGHNT; CDR2 reads YYREEE (reference sequence). CDR3 length: 13 residues. V lost 5 bases, J lost 3 bases, and 11 bases lay in between. DNA for the CDR3: TGTGCCAGCAGTTCACAGGACGAAGAGACCCAGTACTTC. It codes for CASSSQDEETQYF. The whole variable domain, filled in from reference TRBV5-4 and TRBJ2-5, reads ETGVTQSPTHLIKTRGQQVTLRCSSQSGHNTVSWYQQALGQGPQFIFQYYREEENGRGNFPPRFSGLQFPNYSSELNVNALELDDSALYLCASSSQDEETQYFGPGTRLLVL.

The chain links TRBV30 to TRBJ1-2; 7 bases fit TRBD1. This CDR3 region has 12 residues. Unmatched junction bases numbered 6, after V lost 5 bases and J lost 6 bases. Germline assignment: CDR1 GTSNPN and CDR2 SVGIG (reference sequence). The CDR3 bases are TGTGCCTGGGATGACAGGGCGAATGGCTACACCTTC. Translated: CAWDDRANGYTF.